This T cell receptor (beta chain) came from a study of T cells in Graves' hyperthyroidism and ophthalmopathy (dated by TCRdb to the late 2010s). With respect to the entire study: Peripheral blood samples were taken at the time of initial diagnosis, prior to any treatment. For training and testing, the 100 or so patients in the discovery cohort were randomly divided in a 7:3 ratio. The study also compared thyroid tissue and blood T-cell repertoires from several Graves' hyperthyroidism patients. The paper reports TCR Vbeta CDR3 sequencing of fewer than 150 peripheral blood samples: 43 ophthalmopathy, about 75 hyperthyroidism and around 17 progressor patients. Once sampling was done, hyperthyroidism patients were given methimazole at a starting dose of 30 mg daily, whereas ophthalmopathy patients were given high-dose intravenous methylprednisolone. To identify distinguishing TCR V-J signatures, a discovery cohort of about 100 patients was used, comprising 43 with Graves' ophthalmopathy and about 59 with stable Graves' hyperthyroidism. Whether ophthalmopathy could be predicted prospectively was tested in an independent validation cohort made up of about 18 hyperthyroidism patients plus 17 patients who later progressed to ophthalmopathy.

Amplification of TCR beta CDR3 regions was carried out from RNA transcripts. A first-round RT-PCR of the TCR CDR3 used the HTBI primer set with the Qiagen OneStep RT-PCR kit. Libraries were constructed in a second round of multiplex PCR, after which size selection and purification were performed. Paired-end sequencing of the libraries was performed with 100 bp reads on an Illumina HiSeq2000. The paper's processing steps were these. SOAPnuke was used to process the raw data, throwing out any read that contained adapters or uncalled bases, had a mean Phred below 15, or lacked an exact constant-primer or identifier match. High-quality paired reads were merged with COPE v1.2.5, and unique nucleotide sequences were defined as clonotypes. MiTCR v1.1 was used to align the clonotypes against IMGT TRBV, TRBD and TRBJ reference segments. The analysis included only V-J combinations with a frequency above 0.0001, which together covered more than 98% of the repertoires. A TCS score was defined as the ratio between F50 (clonal expansion) and ExV (chaos), using BLOSUM62-based TCRdist between CDR3 peptides within each V-J. Welch's t-statistics and random forest reduced 514 V-J features to 13, which were used in a naive Bayes classifier (R e1071). Thyroid-blood repertoire similarity was quantified with the Morisita-Horn index. Through fastp at Q25 and MiXCR, TCRdb rebuilt clones from the public reads, retaining in-frame beta chains. Rows are unified per CDR3 protein, each entry keeping the most common DNA and genes. The V and J calls shown here were made by TCRdb, not taken from the authors' results. This sample holds hundreds of thousands of distinct CDR3 sequences; over 35% were observed only once. The biggest ten clones account for approximately 8.7% of the sample.

In its sample, this clonotype was seen a few times. No antigen is known for it. One base away there is no much larger clone; base qualities are not given. Results and caveats for the whole study, not just this receptor: No statistical method was used to fix the sample size in advance, and group allocation was not hidden from the investigators. A model built on a 13 V-J signature distinguished ophthalmopathy from stable hyperthyroidism, reaching 85% to 90% sensitivity and 81.08% specificity in cross-validation and 80%/75% in testing. Most expanded thyroid clonotypes (frequency above 0.001) were also found in blood, which suggests that blood repertoires may mirror thyroid immune responses. In validation, progression to ophthalmopathy was predicted by the model with 55% to 71% sensitivity and 72% to 80% specificity, a median of roughly six months before onset.

A patient counted as having stable Graves' hyperthyroidism if no progression to ophthalmopathy occurred over 18 months of follow-up. Hyperthyroidism patients were aged 18 to 65 years and newly diagnosed, with disease duration of less than 2 months. Patients with uncontrolled infections, other autoimmune diseases, pregnancy or lactation were excluded. Clinical symptoms, serum thyroxine and TRAb, thyroid ultrasound, and orbital computed tomography formed the basis for the diagnoses. PBMCs were isolated from 8 to 10 ml of fresh peripheral blood by Ficoll-Paque density gradient centrifugation. Total RNA was extracted using Trizol reagent, and RNA quality was assessed on an Agilent 2100 Bioanalyzer. Sequenced input: blood. This TCR derives from a man between 18 and 29 years old with Graves' hyperthyroidism.

The CDR3 region has the sequence CASSGSSQETQYF. The sequenced DNA: TGTGCCAGCAGCGGTTCTAGCCAAGAGACCCAGTACTTC. Rearrangement joined TRBV9 to TRBJ2-5; too little of a D gene remains to name it. V gives up 3 bases and J gives up 1 base, and the segment between their germline ends measures 7 bases. Via the germline V gene, CDR1 is SGDLS and CDR2 YYNGEE. Taken from cysteine to phenylalanine, the CDR3 has 13 residues. The sequence is cut down to CDR3 DNA, 39 bases in frame from base 1.